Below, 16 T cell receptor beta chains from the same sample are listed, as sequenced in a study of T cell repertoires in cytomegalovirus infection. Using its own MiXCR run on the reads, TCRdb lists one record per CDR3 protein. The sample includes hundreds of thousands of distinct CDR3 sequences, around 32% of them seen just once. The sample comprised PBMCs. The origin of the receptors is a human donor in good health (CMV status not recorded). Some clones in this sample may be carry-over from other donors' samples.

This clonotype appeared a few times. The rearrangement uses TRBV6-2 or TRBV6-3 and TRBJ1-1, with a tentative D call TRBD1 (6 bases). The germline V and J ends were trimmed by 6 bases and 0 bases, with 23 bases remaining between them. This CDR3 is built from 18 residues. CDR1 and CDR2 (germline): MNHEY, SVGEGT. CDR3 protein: CASSPTPPTGHMNTEAFF. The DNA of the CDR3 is TGTGCCAGCAGCCCTACCCCCCCCACAGGGCACATGAACACTGAAGCTTTCTTT.

CDR3 sequence: CASSLRWLGTDTQYF. CDR3 in DNA: TGTGCCAGCAGTTTAAGGTGGCTAGGCACAGATACGCAGTATTTT. This sequence joins TRBV12-3 or TRBV12-4 and TRBJ2-3; D call uncertain. Trimming took off 2 bases at V and 1 base at J, with 10 bases between the two ends. This CDR3 is 15 amino acids long.

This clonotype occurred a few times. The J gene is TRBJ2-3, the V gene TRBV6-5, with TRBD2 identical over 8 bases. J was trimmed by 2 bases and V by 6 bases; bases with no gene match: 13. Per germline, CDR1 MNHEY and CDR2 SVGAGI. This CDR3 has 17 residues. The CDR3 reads CASRGPKTGGHTDTQYF. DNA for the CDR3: TGTGCCAGCAGAGGACCAAAAACGGGGGGGCACACAGATACGCAGTATTTT.

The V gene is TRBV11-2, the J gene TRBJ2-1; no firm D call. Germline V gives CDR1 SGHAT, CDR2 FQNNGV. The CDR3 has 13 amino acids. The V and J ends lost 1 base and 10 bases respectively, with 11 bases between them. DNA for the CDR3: TGTGCCAGCAGCTTAGCGGCGGTTGGGGAGCAGTTCTTC. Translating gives CASSLAAVGEQFF.

The CDR3 here is CATSEKRGGSYNNEQFF. The CDR3 DNA is TGTGCCACCAGTGAAAAACGAGGGGGCTCATACAATAATGAGCAGTTCTTC. V is TRBV24-1 and J is TRBJ2-1; 7 nucleotides align to TRBD1. V shed 4 bases and J 7 bases; nucleotides not matched to a gene: 15. CDR1 is KGHDR, CDR2 SFDVKD, per germline. The CDR3 is made up of 17 amino acids.

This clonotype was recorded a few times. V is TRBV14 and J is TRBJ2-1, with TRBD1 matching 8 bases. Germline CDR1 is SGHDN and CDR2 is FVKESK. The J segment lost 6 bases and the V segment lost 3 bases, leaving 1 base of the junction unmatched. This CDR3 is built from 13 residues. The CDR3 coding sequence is TGTGCCAGCAGCCACACAGGGGGCAATGAGCAGTTCTTC. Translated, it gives CASSHTGGNEQFF.

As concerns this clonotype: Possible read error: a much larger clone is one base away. CDR3 sequence (DNA): TGTGCCAGCAGTGACCCCCGTCTCGGACATTCTTCGAACAAGGAGCAGTTCTTC. Protein: CASSDPRLGHSSNKEQFF. V usage is TRBV6-8 and J usage is TRBJ2-1; possibly TRBD1 for D (5 bases). In germline, CDR1 is MNHGY, CDR2 SAAAGT. The CDR3 totals 18 residues.

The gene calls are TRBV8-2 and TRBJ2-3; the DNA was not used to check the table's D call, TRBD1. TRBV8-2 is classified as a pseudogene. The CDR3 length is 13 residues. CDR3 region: CGSGAGGDGTQYF. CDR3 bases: TGTGGCAGCGGGGCTGGGGGGGATGGTACGCAGTATTTT.

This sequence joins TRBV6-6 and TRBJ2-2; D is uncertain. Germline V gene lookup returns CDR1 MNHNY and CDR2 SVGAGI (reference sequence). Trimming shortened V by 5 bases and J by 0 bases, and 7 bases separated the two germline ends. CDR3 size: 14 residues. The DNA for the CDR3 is TGTGCCAGCAGTGGGCTACCGAACACCGGGGAGCTGTTTTTT. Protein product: CASSGLPNTGELFF.

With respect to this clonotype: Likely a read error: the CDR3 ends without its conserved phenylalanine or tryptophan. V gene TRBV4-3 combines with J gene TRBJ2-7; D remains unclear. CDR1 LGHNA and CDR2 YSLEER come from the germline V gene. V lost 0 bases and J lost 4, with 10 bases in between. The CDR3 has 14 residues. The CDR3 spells CASSQEVSEYEQYC. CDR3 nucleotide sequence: TGCGCCAGCAGCCAAGAAGTTTCAGAATACGAGCAGTACTGC.

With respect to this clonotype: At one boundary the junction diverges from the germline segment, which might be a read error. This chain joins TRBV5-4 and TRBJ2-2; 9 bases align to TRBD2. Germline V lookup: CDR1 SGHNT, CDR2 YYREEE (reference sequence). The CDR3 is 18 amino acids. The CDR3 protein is CAGSGRHAGGRFTGELFF. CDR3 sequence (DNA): TGTGCCGGCAGCGGGCGGCACGCGGGGGGGCGGTTCACCGGGGAGCTGTTTTTT.

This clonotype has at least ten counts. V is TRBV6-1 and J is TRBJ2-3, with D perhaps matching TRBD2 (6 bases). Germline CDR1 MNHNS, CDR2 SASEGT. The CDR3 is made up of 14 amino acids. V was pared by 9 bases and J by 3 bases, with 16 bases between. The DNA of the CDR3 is TGTGCCAGTGGGGGGTGGGCGGGGACAGATACGCAGTATTTT. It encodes CASGGWAGTDTQYF.

In DNA form, the CDR3 reads TGTGCCAGCAGCCAAGATTTAGGACAGGGGGACACTGAAGCTTTCTTT. It yields the protein CASSQDLGQGDTEAFF. The chain carries TRBV14 and TRBJ1-1; TRBD1 agrees at 10 bases. CDR3 length: 16 amino acids. J gave up 3 bases and V 0 bases, and 4 bases lay outside the gene matches. Germline V gene sequence: CDR1 SGHDN, CDR2 FVKESK.

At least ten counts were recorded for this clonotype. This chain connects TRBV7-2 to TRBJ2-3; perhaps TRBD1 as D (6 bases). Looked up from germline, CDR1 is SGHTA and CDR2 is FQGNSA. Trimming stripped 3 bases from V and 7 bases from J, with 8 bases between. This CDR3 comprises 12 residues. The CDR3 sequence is CASSLQGNTQYF. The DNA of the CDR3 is TGTGCCAGCAGCTTGCAGGGGAATACGCAGTATTTT.

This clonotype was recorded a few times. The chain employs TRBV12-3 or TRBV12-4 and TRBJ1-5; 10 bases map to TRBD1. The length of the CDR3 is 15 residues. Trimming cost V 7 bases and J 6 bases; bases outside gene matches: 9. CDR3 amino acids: CASTLGGQGRQPQHF. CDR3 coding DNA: TGTGCCAGCACCCTAGGGGGACAGGGGCGTCAGCCCCAGCATTTT.

DNA of the CDR3: TGTGCCAGCAGCGGCGGGGGCACAGATACGCAGTATTTT. Its protein is CASSGGGTDTQYF. V and J are TRBV7-9 and TRBJ2-3; tentative D call: TRBD2 (6 bases). The CDR3 is 13 amino acids. Per germline, CDR1 SEHNR and CDR2 FQNEAQ (reference sequence). Deletions cut 5 bases from V and 1 base from J, with 7 bases between.